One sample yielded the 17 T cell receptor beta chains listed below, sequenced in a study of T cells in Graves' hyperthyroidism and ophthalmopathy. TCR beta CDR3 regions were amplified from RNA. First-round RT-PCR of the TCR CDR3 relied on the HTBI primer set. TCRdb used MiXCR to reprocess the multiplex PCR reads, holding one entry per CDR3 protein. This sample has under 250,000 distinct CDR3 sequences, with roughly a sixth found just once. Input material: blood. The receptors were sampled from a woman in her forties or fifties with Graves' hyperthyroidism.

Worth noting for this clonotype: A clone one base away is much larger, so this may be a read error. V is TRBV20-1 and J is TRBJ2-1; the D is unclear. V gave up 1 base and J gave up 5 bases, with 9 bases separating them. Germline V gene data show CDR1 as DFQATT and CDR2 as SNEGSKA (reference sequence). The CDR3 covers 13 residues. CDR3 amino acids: CSARAQAHNEQFF. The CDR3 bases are TGCAGTGCTAGAGCCCAGGCCCACAATGAGCAGTTCTTC.

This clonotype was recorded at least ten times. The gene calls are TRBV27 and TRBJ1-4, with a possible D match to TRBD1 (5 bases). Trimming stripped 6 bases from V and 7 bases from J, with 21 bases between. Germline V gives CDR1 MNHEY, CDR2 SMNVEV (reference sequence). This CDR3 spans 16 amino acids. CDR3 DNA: TGTGCCAGCAGCCCACGGGGCGGCTCCTGGGGTGAAAAACTGTTTTTT. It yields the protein CASSPRGGSWGEKLFF.

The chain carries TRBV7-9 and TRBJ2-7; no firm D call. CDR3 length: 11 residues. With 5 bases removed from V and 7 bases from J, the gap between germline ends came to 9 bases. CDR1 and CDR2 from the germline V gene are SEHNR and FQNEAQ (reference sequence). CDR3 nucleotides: TGTGCCAGCAGCCAACAAAGGGAGCAGTACTTC. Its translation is CASSQQREQYF.

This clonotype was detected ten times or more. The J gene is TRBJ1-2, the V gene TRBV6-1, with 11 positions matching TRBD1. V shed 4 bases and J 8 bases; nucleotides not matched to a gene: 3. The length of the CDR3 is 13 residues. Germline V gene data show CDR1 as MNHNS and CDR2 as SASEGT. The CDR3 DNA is TGTGCCAGCAGTGGTCGGACAGGGGGCGGCTACACCTTC. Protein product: CASSGRTGGGYTF.

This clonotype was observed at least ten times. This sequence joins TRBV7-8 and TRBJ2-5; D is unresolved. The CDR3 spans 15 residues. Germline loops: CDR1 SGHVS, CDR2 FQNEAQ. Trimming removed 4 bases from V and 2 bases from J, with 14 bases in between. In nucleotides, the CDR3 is TGTGCCAGCAGCTATCTTAGGGTCTCTCAAGAGACCCAGTACTTC. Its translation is CASSYLRVSQETQYF. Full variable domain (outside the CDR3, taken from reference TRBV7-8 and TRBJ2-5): GAGVSQSPRYKVAKRGQDVALRCDPISGHVSLFWYQQALGQGPEFLTYFQNEAQLDKSGLPSDRFFAERPEGSVSTLKIQRTQQEDSAVYLCASSYLRVSQETQYFGPGTRLLVL.

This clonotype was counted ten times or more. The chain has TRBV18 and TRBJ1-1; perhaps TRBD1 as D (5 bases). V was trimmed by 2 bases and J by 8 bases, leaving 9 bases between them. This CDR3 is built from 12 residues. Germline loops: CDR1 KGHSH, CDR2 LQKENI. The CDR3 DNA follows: TGTGCCAGCTCACCAGGGGGGGACGAAGCTTTCTTT. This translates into CASSPGGDEAFF.

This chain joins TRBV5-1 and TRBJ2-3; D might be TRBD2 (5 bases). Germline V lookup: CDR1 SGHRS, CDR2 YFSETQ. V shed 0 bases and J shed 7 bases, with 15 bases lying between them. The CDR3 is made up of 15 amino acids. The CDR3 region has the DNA TGCGCCAGCAGCTTGGAGGACCCCGACGGGAATACGCAGTATTTT. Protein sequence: CASSLEDPDGNTQYF. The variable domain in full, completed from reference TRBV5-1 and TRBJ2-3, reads KAGVTQTPRYLIKTRGQQVTLSCSPISGHRSVSWYQQTPGQGLQFLFEYFSETQRNKGNFPGRFSGRQFSNSRSEMNVSTLELGDSALYLCASSLEDPDGNTQYFGPGTRLTVL.

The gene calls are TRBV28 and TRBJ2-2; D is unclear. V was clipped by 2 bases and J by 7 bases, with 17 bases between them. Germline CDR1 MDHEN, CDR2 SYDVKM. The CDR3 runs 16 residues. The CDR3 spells CASSLLQSFWVGELFF. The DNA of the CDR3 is TGTGCCAGCAGTTTACTCCAAAGCTTTTGGGTCGGGGAGCTGTTTTTT. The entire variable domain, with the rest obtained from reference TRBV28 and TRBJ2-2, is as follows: DVKVTQSSRYLVKRTGEKVFLECVQDMDHENMFWYRQDPGLGLRLIYFSYDVKMKEKGDIPEGYSVSREKKERFSLILESASTNQTSMYLCASSLLQSFWVGELFFGEGSRLTVL.

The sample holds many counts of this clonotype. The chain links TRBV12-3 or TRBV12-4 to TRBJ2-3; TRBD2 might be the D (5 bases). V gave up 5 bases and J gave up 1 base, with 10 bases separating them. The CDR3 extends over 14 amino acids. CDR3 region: CASSPLRGTDTQYF. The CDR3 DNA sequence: TGTGCCAGCAGTCCTTTGCGGGGCACAGATACGCAGTATTTT.

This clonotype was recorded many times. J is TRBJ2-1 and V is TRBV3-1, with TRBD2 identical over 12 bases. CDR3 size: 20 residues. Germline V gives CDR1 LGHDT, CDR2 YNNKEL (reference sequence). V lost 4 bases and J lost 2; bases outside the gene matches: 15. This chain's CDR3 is CASSRVLAGGRDNPYNEQFF. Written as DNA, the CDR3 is TGTGCCAGCAGCCGAGTACTAGCGGGAGGACGCGATAACCCCTACAATGAGCAGTTCTTC.

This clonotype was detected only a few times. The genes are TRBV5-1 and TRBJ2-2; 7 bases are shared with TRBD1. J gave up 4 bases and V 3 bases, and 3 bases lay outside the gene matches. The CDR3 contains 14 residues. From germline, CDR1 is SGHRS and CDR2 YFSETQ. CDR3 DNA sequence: TGCGCCAGCAGCTCGGGACAGACCACCGGGGAGCTGTTTTTT. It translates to CASSSGQTTGELFF.

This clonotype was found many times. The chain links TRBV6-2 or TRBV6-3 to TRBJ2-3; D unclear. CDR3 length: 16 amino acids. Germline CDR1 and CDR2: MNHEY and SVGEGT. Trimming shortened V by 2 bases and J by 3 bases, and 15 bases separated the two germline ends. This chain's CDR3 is CASSYLSGLGTDTQYF. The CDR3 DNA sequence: TGTGCCAGCAGTTACCTTTCCGGGCTAGGGACAGATACGCAGTATTTT.

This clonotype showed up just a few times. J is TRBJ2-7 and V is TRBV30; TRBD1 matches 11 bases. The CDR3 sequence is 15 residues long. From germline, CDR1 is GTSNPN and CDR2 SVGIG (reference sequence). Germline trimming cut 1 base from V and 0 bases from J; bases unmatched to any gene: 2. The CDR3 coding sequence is TGTGCCTGGAGTGGGGGACAGGGGGTCTCCTACGAGCAGTACTTC. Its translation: CAWSGGQGVSYEQYF.

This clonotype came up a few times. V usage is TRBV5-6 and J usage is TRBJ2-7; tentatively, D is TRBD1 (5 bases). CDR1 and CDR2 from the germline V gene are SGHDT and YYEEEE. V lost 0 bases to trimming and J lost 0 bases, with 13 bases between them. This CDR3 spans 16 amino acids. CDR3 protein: CASSLVRYQGSYEQYF. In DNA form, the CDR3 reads TGTGCCAGCAGCTTGGTAAGGTACCAGGGCTCCTACGAGCAGTACTTC.

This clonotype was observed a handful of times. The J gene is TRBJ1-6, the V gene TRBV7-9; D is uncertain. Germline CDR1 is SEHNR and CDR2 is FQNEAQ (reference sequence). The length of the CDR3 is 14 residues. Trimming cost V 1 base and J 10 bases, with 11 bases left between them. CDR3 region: CASSLGLIGSPLHF. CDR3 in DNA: TGTGCCAGCAGCTTAGGCCTAATCGGCTCACCCCTCCACTTT.

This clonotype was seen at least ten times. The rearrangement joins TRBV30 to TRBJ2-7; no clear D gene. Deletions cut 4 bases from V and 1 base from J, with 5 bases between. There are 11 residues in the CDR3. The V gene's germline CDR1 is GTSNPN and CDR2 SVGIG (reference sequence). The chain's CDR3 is CAWKGSYEQYF. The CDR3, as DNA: TGTGCCTGGAAAGGTTCCTACGAGCAGTACTTC.

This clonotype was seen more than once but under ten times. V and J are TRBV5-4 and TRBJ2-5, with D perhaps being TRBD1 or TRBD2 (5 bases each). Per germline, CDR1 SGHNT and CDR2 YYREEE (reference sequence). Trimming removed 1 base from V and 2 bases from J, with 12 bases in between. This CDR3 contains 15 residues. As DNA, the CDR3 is TGTGCCAGCAGCTTGTTAGGGACGTCGCAAGAGACCCAGTACTTC. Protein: CASSLLGTSQETQYF. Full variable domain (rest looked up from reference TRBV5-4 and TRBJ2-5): ETGVTQSPTHLIKTRGQQVTLRCSSQSGHNTVSWYQQALGQGPQFIFQYYREEENGRGNFPPRFSGLQFPNYSSELNVNALELDDSALYLCASSLLGTSQETQYFGPGTRLLVL.